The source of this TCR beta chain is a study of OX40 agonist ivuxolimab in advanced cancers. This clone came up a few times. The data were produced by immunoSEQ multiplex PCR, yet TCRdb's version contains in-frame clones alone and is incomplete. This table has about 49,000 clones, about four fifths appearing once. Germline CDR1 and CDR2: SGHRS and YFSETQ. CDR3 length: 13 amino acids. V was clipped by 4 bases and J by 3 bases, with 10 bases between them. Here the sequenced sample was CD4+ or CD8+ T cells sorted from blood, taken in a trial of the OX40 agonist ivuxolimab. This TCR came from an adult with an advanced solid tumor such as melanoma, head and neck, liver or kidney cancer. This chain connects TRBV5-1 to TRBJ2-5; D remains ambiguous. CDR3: CASSGPSEETQYF. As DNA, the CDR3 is TGCGCCAGCAGCGGTCCTTCCGAAGAGACCCAGTACTTC. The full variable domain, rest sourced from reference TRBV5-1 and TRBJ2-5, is KAGVTQTPRYLIKTRGQQVTLSCSPISGHRSVSWYQQTPGQGLQFLFEYFSETQRNKGNFPGRFSGRQFSNSRSEMNVSTLELGDSALYLCASSGPSEETQYFGPGTRLLVL.